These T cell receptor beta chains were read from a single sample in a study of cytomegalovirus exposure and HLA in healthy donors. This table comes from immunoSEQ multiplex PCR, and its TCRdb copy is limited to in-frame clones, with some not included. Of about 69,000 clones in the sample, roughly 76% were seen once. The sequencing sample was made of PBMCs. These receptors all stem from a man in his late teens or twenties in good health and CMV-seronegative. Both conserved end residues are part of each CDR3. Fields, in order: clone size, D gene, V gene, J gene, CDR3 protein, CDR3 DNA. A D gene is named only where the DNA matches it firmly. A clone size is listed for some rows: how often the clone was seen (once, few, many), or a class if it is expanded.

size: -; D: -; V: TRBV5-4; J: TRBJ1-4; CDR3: CASSLDNSLPGNEKLFF; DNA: TGTGCCAGCAGCTTGGATAACAGTCTACCAGGGAATGAAAAACTGTTTTTT
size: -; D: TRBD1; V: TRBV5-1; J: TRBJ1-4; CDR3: CASSLTTGTGVGANEKLFF; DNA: TGCGCCAGCAGCTTAACTACCGGGACAGGGGTTGGGGCTAATGAAAAACTGTTTTTT
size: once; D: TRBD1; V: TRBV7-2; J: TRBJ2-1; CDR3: CASSAPGTGLSNEQFF; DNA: TGTGCCAGCAGCGCACCCGGGACAGGGTTGAGCAATGAGCAGTTCTTC
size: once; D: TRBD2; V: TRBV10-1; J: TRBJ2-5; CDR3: CASSDRGTSFQTQYF; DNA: TGCGCCAGCAGTGATCGGGGGACTAGCTTCCAGACCCAGTACTTC
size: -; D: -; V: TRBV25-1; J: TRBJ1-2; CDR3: CASSRGNYGYTF; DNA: TGTGCCAGCAGTAGGGGGAACTATGGCTACACCTTC
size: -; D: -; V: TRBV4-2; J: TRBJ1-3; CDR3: CASSQDRDPSGNTIYF; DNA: TGTGCCAGCAGCCAAGACCGCGATCCCTCTGGAAACACCATATATTTT
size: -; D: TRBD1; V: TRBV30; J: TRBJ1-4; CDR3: CAWSDPWGQYGKLFF; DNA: TGTGCCTGGAGTGACCCCTGGGGACAGTATGGAAAACTGTTTTTT
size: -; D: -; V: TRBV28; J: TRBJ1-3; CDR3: CASRPTGLGNTIYF; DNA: TGTGCCAGCAGACCAACAGGGCTAGGAAACACCATATATTTT
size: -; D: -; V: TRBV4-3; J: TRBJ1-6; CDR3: CASSQDVRNSPLHF; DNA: TGCGCCAGCAGCCAAGATGTCCGGAATTCACCCCTCCACTTT
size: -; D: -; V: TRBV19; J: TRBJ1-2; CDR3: CASSPRSSVNGYTF; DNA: TGTGCCAGTAGTCCCCGTTCATCAGTGAATGGCTACACCTTC
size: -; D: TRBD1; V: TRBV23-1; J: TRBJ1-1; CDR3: CASSQSEQGFGGTEAFF; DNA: TGCGCCAGCAGTCAATCTGAACAGGGGTTCGGTGGCACTGAAGCTTTCTTT
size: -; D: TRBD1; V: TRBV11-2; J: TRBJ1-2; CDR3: CASSPGTDYGYTF; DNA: TGTGCCAGCAGCCCGGGGACAGATTATGGCTACACCTTC
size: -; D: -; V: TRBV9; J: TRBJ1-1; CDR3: CASSAPSRGEAFF; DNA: TGTGCCAGCAGCGCACCCTCTCGGGGTGAAGCTTTCTTT
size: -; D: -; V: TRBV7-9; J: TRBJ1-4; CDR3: CASSLDMGQIEKLFF; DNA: TGTGCCAGCAGCTTAGATATGGGACAAATTGAAAAACTGTTTTTT
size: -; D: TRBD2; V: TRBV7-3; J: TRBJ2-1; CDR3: CASSPGLAGYNEQFF; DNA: TGTGCCAGCAGCCCGGGACTAGCGGGCTACAATGAGCAGTTCTTC
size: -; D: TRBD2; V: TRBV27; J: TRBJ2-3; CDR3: CASRGGGTDTQYF; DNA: TGTGCCAGCAGGGGCGGGGGGACAGATACGCAGTATTTT
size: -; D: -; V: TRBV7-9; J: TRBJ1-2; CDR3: CASSLDGGGSNYGYTF; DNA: TGTGCCAGCAGCTTAGATGGGGGGGGCTCTAACTATGGCTACACCTTC
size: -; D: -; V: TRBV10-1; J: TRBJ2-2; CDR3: CASSLNRAGELFF; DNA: TGCGCCAGCAGTCTTAACCGGGCCGGGGAGCTGTTTTTT
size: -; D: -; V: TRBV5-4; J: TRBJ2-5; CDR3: CASSLGFSQETQYF; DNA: TGTGCCAGCAGCTTGGGGTTTAGCCAAGAGACCCAGTACTTC
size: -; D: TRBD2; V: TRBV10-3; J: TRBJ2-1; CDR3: CAISESTSGGNEQFF; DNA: TGTGCCATCAGTGAGTCGACTAGCGGGGGCAATGAGCAGTTCTTC
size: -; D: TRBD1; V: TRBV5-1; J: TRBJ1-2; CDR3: CASSMGQGDGYTF; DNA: TGCGCCAGCAGCATGGGACAGGGTGATGGCTACACCTTC
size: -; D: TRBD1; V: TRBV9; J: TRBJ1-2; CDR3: CASSVANRGGYTF; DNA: TGTGCCAGCAGCGTAGCGAACAGGGGAGGCTACACCTTC
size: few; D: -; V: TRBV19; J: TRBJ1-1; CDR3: CASSMTGRDTEAFF; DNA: TGTGCCAGTAGTATGACAGGACGGGACACTGAAGCTTTCTTT
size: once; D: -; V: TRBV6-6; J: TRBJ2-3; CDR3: CASSSAHTDTQYF; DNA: TGTGCCAGCAGTTCCGCACACACAGATACGCAGTATTTT
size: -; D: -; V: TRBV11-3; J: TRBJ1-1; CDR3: CASSLSGSMQAFF; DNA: TGTGCCAGCAGCTTGTCAGGTAGTATGCAGGCTTTCTTT
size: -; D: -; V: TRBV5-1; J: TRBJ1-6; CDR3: CASSYERWPLHF; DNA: TGCGCCAGCAGCTACGAGCGGTGGCCCCTCCACTTT
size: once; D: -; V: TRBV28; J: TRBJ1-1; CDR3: CASSLTALLMNTEAFF; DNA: TGTGCCAGCAGTTTAACTGCCCTTCTAATGAACACTGAAGCTTTCTTT
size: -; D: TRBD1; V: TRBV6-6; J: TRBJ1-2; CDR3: CASRATGGSYYGYTF; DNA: TGTGCCAGCAGGGCTACAGGGGGGTCATACTATGGCTACACCTTC
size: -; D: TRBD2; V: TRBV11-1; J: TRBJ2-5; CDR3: CASSLARGKSLETQYF; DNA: TGTGCCAGCAGCTTAGCGCGGGGGAAGTCCTTGGAGACCCAGTACTTC
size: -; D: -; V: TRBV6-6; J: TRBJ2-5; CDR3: CASSYRGGQETQYF; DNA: TGTGCCAGCAGTTACCGAGGGGGCCAAGAGACCCAGTACTTC
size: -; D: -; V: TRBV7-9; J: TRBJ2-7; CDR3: CASSLGMDWGYEQYF; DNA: TGTGCCAGCAGCTTAGGGATGGACTGGGGATACGAGCAGTACTTC
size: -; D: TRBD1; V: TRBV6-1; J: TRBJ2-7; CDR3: CASRGDRVHEQYF; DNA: TGTGCCAGCCGGGGGGACAGGGTCCACGAGCAGTACTTC
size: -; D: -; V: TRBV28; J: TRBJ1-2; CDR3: CASSTDPPEVWYGYTF; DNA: TGTGCCAGCAGTACCGACCCACCCGAGGTTTGGTATGGCTACACCTTC
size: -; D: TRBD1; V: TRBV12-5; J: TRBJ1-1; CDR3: CASGLVAGGVNTEAFF; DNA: TGTGCTAGTGGTTTGGTAGCAGGGGGAGTGAACACTGAAGCTTTCTTT
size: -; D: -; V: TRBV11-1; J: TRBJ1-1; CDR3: CASSLNSLNTEAFF; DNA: TGTGCCAGCAGCTTAAACAGTTTGAACACTGAAGCTTTCTTT
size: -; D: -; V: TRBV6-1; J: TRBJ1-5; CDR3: CASSENTGRNQPQHF; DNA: TGTGCCAGCAGTGAAAACACAGGGAGAAATCAGCCCCAGCATTTT
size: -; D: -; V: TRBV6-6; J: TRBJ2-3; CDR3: CASRPTGLASDTQYF; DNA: TGTGCCAGCAGACCCACCGGACTGGCATCAGATACGCAGTATTTT
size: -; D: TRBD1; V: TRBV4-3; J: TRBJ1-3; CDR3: CASSQTGGNTIYF; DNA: TGCGCCAGCAGCCAGACAGGGGGAAACACCATATATTTT
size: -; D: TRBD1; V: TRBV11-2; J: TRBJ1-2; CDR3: CASSLGAGGLFSGGYTF; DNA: TGTGCCAGCAGCTTAGGTGCAGGGGGCTTGTTTTCGGGTGGCTACACCTTC
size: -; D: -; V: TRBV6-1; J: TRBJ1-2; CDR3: CASSEAWQGYGYTF; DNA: TGTGCCAGCAGTGAAGCCTGGCAGGGCTATGGCTACACCTTC
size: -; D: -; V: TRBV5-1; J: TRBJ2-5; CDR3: CASSLFGGQETQYF; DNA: TGCGCCAGCAGCTTGTTCGGGGGTCAAGAGACCCAGTACTTC
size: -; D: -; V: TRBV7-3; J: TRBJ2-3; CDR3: CASSEGGGTDTQYF; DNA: TGTGCCAGCAGCGAGGGGGGGGGTACAGATACGCAGTATTTT
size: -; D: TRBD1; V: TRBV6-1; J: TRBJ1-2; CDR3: CASSLGTGGGYGYTF; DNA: TGTGCCAGCAGTTTGGGGACAGGGGGCGGCTATGGCTACACCTTC
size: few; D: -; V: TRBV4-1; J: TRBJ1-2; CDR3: CASGIEQGVEYGYTF; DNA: TGCGCCAGCGGAATCGAACAGGGAGTCGAGTATGGCTACACCTTC
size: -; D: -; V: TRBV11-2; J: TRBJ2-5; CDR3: CASSLGGGRETQYF; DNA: TGTGCCAGCAGCTTAGGTGGGGGCCGGGAGACCCAGTACTTC